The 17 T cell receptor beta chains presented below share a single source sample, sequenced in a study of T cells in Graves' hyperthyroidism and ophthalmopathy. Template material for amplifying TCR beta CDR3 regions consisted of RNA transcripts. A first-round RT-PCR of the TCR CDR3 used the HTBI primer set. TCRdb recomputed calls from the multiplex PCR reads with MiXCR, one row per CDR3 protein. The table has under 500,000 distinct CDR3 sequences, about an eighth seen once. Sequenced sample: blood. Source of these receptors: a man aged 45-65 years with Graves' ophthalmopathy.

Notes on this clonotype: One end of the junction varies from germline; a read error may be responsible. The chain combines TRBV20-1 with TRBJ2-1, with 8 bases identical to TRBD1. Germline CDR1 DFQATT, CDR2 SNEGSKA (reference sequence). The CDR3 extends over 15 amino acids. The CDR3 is CGARDGRQGMHEQFF. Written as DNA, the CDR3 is TGCGGTGCTAGAGATGGGAGACAGGGGATGCATGAGCAGTTCTTC.

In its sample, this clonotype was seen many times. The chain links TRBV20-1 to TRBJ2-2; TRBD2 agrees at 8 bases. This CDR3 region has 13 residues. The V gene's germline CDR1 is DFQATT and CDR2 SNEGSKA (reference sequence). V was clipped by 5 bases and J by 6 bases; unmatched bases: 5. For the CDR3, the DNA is TGCAGTGCTCCGGGACTAGTCTCCGGGGAGCTGTTTTTT. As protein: CSAPGLVSGELFF.

The DNA of the CDR3 is TGTGCCAGCAGCCCTTTCCCCAGGGGCGGCGAGCAGTACTTC. It is translated as CASSPFPRGGEQYF. V is TRBV6-1 and J is TRBJ2-7, with D possibly matching TRBD1 (6 bases). Looked up from germline, CDR1 is MNHNS and CDR2 is SASEGT. CDR3 length equals 14 residues. Trimming shortened V by 6 bases and J by 6 bases, and 18 bases separated the two germline ends.

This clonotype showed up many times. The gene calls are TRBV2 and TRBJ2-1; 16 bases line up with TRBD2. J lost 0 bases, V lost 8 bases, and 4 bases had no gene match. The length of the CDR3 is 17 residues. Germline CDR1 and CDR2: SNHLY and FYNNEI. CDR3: CASGTSGRAGSYNEQFF. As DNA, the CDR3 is TGTGCCAGCGGGACTAGCGGGAGGGCCGGCTCCTACAATGAGCAGTTCTTC.

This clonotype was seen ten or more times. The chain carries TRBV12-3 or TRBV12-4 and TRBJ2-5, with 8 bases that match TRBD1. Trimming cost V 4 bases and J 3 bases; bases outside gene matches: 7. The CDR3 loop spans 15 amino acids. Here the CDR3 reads CASSYLGQGEETQYF. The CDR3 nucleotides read TGTGCCAGCAGTTACCTCGGACAGGGCGAAGAGACCCAGTACTTC.

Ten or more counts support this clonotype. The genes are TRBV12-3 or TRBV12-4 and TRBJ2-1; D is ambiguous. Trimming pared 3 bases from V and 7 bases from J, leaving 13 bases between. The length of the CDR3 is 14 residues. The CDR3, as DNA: TGTGCCAGCAGTTTTTTCCCGACTGAGAATGAGCAGTTCTTC. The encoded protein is CASSFFPTENEQFF.

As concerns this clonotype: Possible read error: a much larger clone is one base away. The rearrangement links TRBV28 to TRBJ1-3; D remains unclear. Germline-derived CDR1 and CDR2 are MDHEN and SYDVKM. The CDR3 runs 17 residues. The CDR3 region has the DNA TGTGCCAGCAGTTTCTCGAGGACGGCAGGAGCTGGAACCACCATATATTTT. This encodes CASSFSRTAGAGTTIYF.

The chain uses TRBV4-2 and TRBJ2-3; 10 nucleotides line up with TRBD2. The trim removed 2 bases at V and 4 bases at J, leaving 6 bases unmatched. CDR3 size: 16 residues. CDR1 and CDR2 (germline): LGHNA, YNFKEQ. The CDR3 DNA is TGTGCCAGCAGCCAATCGGGAGCGGGAGGGGCAGATACGCAGTATTTT. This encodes CASSQSGAGGADTQYF.

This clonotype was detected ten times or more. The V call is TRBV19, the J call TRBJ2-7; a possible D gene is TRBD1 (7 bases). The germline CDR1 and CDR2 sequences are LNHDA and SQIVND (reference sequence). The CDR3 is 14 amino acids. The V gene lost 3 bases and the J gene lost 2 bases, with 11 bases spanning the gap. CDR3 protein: CASSIAGQPYEQYF. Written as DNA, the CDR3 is TGTGCCAGTAGTATTGCGGGACAGCCCTACGAGCAGTACTTC.

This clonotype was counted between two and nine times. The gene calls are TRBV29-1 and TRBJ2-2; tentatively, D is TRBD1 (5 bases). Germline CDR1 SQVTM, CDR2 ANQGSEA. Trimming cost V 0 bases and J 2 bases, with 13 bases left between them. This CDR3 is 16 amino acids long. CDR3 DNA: TGCAGCGTTGAAGACCTTTACGACAGAAACACCGGGGAGCTGTTTTTT. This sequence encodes CSVEDLYDRNTGELFF.

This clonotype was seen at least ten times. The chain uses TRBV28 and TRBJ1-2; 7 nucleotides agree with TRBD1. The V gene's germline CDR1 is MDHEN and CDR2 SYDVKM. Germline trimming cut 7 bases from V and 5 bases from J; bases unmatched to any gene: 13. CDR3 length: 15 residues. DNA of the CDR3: TGTGCCAGCACCCCACACACAGGGGCGTCTTATGGCTACACCTTC. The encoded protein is CASTPHTGASYGYTF.

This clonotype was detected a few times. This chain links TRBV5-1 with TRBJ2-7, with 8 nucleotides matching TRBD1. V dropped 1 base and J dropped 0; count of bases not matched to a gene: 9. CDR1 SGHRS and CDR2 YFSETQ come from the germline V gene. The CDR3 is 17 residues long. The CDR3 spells CASSLTDRGRSSYEQYF. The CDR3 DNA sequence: TGCGCCAGCAGCTTGACAGACAGGGGACGGAGCTCCTACGAGCAGTACTTC.

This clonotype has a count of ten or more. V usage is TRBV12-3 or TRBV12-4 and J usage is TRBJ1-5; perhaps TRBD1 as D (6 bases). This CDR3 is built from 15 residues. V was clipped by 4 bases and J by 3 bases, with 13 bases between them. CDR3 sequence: CASSSSGGYNQPQHF. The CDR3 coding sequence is TGTGCCAGCAGTTCCTCCGGGGGCTACAATCAGCCCCAGCATTTT.

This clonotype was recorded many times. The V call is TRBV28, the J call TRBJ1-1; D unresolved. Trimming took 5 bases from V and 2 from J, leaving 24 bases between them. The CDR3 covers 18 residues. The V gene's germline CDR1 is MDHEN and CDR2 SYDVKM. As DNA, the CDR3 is TGTGCCAGCAGTCCGACCGCGGGAAGGCGGCAAGGAAACACTGAAGCTTTCTTT. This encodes CASSPTAGRRQGNTEAFF. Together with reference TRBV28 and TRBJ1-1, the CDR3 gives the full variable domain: DVKVTQSSRYLVKRTGEKVFLECVQDMDHENMFWYRQDPGLGLRLIYFSYDVKMKEKGDIPEGYSVSREKKERFSLILESASTNQTSMYLCASSPTAGRRQGNTEAFFGQGTRLTVV.

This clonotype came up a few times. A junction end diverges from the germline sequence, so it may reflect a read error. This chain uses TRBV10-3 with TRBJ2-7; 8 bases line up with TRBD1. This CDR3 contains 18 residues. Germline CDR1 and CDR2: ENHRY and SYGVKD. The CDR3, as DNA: TGTGCCAGCAGTCCTACGGGACAGGTGCTATCGTACGGCTACGAGCAGTACTTC. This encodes CASSPTGQVLSYGYEQYF.

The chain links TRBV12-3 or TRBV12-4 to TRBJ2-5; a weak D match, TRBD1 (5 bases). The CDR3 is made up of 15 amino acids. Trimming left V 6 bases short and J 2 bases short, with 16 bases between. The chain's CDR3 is CASRTGQSLQETQYF. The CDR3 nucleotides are TGTGCCAGCAGAACCGGACAAAGCCTTCAAGAGACCCAGTACTTC.

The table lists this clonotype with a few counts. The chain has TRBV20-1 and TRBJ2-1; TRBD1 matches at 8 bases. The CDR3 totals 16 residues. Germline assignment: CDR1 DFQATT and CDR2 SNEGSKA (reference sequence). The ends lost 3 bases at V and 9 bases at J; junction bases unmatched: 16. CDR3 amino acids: CSASELARGLLGEQFF. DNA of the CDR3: TGCAGTGCTAGTGAGTTGGCCAGGGGGCTATTGGGTGAGCAGTTCTTC.